These T cell receptor beta chains were read from a single sample in a study of shared clonotypes between healthy human individuals. Produced via immunoSEQ multiplex PCR; TCRdb's table is partial and in-frame only. The data hold roughly 1,100,000 clones, with about 75% observed a single time. Source material: memory CD4+ T cells sorted from blood. The receptors here all came from a man between 18 and 29 years old in good health. Each CDR3 is given with its conserved first and last residue. D genes are given only for firm matches. Clone size is given for some rows only: seen once, a few or many times, or a class if the clone is expanded.

d_call,v_call,clone_size,j_call,cdr3_aa,cdr3_nt
TRBD1,TRBV11-2,many,TRBJ2-7,CASSSGTEVYEQYF,TGTGCCAGCAGCTCCGGGACAGAGGTCTACGAGCAGTACTTC
TRBD1,TRBV19,few,TRBJ1-4,CASKTPGQGEKLFF,TGTGCCAGTAAGACCCCGGGACAGGGCGAAAAACTGTTTTTT
TRBD1,TRBV6-5,few,TRBJ1-1,CASSRGQYYTEAFF,TGTGCCAGCAGTAGGGGACAGTATTACACTGAAGCTTTCTTT
TRBD1,TRBV5-6,-,TRBJ1-2,CASSLDPRDRYGYTF,TGTGCCAGCAGCTTGGACCCCCGGGACAGGTATGGCTACACCTTC
TRBD1,TRBV27,-,TRBJ1-5,CASSDGQGYHQPQHF,TGTGCCAGCAGTGACGGACAGGGGTATCATCAGCCCCAGCATTTT
-,TRBV5-1,-,TRBJ1-6,CASSLIQGPGSPLHF,TGCGCCAGCAGCTTAATTCAGGGCCCAGGATCACCCCTCCACTTT
-,TRBV2,-,TRBJ2-7,CASSELRSSYEQYF,TGTGCCAGCAGTGAACTAAGGAGCTCCTACGAGCAGTACTTC
-,TRBV6-6,-,TRBJ1-5,CASRQLRGGGQPQHF,TGTGCCAGCAGACAGCTCCGTGGGGGGGGTCAGCCCCAGCATTTT
-,TRBV7-8,many,TRBJ1-1,CASSLGGQTEAFF,TGTGCCAGCAGCTTAGGCGGGCAGACTGAAGCTTTCTTT
-,TRBV28,-,TRBJ2-2,CASSLRQGTTGELFF,TGTGCCAGCAGTTTAAGGCAGGGAACCACCGGGGAGCTGTTTTTT
-,TRBV6-6,-,TRBJ2-1,CASGGWGEQFF,TGTGCCAGCGGGGGTTGGGGTGAGCAGTTCTTC
-,TRBV13,once,TRBJ1-6,CASSSGHPGSYNSPLHF,TGTGCCAGCAGTTCGGGACATCCAGGGTCCTATAATTCACCCCTCCACTTT
TRBD1,TRBV5-1,-,TRBJ2-5,CASSSWTGDGETQYF,TGCGCCAGCAGCTCCTGGACAGGCGATGGGGAGACCCAGTACTTC
-,TRBV15,-,TRBJ2-7,CATSRDKRVGSYEQYF,TGTGCCACCAGCAGAGATAAGAGGGTAGGGTCCTACGAGCAGTACTTC
TRBD2,TRBV30,-,TRBJ2-7,CAWSGLAGTEQYF,TGTGCCTGGAGTGGGCTAGCGGGGACCGAGCAGTACTTC
-,TRBV2,-,TRBJ1-1,CASSEQGLNTEAFF,TGTGCCAGCAGTGAACAGGGCCTGAACACTGAAGCTTTCTTT
-,TRBV29-1,few,TRBJ2-6,CSVVGVSSGANVLTF,TGCAGCGTTGTCGGAGTCAGCTCTGGGGCCAACGTCCTGACTTTC